This record concerns one T cell receptor (beta chain) sequence. CDR3 length: 15 amino acids. The germline V and J ends were trimmed by 4 bases and 6 bases, with 15 bases remaining between them. Looked up from germline, CDR1 is SGHVS and CDR2 is FQNEAQ. This specimen comes from a study of Ad26.COV2.S vaccination and SARS-CoV-2 variants. Noted treatment: 15 to 20 received Ad26.COV2.S at low or high dose, single or two shots; about 5 received placebo; per-sample allocation not given. Sampling occurred on day 63 after the first vaccine or placebo injection. Assay: immunoSEQ multiplex PCR; the TCRdb copy retains only in-frame clones and omits some. This sample has more than 300,000 clones; 80% to 90% occur once, and the top ten carry just under 5%.

The sequence derives from a person aged 18 to 59 who received the Ad26.COV2.S COVID-19 vaccine or a placebo. The chain carries TRBV7-8 and TRBJ2-2; D is possibly TRBD2 (6 bases). The source was peripheral blood, collected in a trial of Ad26.COV2.S vaccine versus placebo. This CDR3 reads CASSWGPGGPGELFF. The DNA for the CDR3 is TGTGCCAGCAGCTGGGGACCCGGAGGGCCCGGGGAGCTGTTTTTT.